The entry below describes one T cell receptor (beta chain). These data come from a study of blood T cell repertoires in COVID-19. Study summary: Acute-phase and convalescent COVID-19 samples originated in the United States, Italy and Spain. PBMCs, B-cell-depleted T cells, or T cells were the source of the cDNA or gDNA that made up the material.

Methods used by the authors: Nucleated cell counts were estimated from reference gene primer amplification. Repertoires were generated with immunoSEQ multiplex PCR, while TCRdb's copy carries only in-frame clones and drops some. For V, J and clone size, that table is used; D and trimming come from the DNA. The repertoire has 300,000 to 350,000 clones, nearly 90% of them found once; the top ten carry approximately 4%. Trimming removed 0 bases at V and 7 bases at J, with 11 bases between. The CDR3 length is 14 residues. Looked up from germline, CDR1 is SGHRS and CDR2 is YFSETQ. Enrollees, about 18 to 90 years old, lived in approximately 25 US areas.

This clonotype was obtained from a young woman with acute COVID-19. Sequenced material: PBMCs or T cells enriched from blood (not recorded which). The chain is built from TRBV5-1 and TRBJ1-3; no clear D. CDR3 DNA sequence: TGCGCCAGCAGCTTGGAAGCGGCAGACAACACCATATATTTT. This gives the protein CASSLEAADNTIYF.